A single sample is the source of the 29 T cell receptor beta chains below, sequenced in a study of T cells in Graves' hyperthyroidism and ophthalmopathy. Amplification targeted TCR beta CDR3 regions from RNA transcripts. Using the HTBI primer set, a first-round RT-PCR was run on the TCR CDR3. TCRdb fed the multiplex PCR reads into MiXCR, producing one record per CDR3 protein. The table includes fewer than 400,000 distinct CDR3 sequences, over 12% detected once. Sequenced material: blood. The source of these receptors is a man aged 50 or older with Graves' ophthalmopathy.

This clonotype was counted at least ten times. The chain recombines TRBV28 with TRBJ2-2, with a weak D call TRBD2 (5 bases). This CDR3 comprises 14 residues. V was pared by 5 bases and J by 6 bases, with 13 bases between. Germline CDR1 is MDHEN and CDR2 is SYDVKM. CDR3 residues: CASSRRVGAGELFF. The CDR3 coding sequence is TGTGCCAGCAGTCGCCGCGTCGGGGCCGGGGAGCTGTTTTTT.

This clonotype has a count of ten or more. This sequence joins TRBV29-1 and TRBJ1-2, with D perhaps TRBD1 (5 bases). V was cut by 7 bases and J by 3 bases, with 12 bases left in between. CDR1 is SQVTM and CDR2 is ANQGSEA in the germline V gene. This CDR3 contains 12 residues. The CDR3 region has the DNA TGCAGCGGGGGGGGTTTCGACTATGGCTACACCTTC. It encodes CSGGGFDYGYTF.

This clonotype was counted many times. DNA for the CDR3: TGTGCCAGCAGTTTAGCGCTTACAGGGGGCATGAACACTGAAGCTTTCTTT. This codes for CASSLALTGGMNTEAFF. The J gene is TRBJ1-1, the V gene TRBV12-3 or TRBV12-4; TRBD1 agrees at 9 bases. V was clipped by 0 bases and J by 0 bases; unmatched bases: 5. There are 17 residues in the CDR3.

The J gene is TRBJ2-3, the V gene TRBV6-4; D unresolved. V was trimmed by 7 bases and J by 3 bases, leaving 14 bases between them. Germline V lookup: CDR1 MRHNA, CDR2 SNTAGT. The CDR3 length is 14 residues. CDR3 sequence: CASKVRPETDTQYF. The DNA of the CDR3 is TGTGCCAGCAAAGTAAGGCCAGAAACAGATACGCAGTATTTT.

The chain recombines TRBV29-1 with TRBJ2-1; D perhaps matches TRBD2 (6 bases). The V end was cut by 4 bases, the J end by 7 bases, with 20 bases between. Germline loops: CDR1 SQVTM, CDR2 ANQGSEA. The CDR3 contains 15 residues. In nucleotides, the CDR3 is TGCAGCGTTGGAGACGGGGCGGGATCCCCAAATGAGCAGTTCTTC. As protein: CSVGDGAGSPNEQFF.

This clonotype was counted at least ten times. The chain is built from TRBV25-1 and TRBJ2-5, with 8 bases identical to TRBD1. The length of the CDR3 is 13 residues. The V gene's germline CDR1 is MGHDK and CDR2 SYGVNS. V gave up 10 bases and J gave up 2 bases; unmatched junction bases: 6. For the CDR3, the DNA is TGTGCCACTACGGACAGGGATCAAGAGACCCAGTACTTC. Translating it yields CATTDRDQETQYF.

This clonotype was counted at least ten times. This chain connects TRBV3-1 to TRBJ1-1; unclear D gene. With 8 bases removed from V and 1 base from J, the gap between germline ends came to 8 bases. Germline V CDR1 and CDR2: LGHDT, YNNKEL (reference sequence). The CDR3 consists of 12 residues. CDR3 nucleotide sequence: TGTGCCAGCGGCCTACGGAACACTGAAGCTTTCTTT. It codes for CASGLRNTEAFF.

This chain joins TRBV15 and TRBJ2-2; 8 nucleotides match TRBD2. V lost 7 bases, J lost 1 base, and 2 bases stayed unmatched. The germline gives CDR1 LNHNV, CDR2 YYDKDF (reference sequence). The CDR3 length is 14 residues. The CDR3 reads CATKRERNTGELFF. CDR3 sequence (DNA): TGTGCCACCAAGCGGGAGAGGAACACCGGGGAGCTGTTTTTT.

The CDR3: CASSHREGTGPRQETQYF. CDR3 nucleotides: TGTGCCAGCAGTCACCGAGAGGGTACAGGGCCGCGCCAAGAGACCCAGTACTTC. This sequence joins TRBV25-1 and TRBJ2-5, with D tentatively TRBD1 (6 bases). The ends were cut back, 5 bases at V and 1 base at J, with 23 bases in the middle. The CDR3 spans 18 residues. CDR1 is MGHDK, CDR2 SYGVNS, per germline. Using reference TRBV25-1 and TRBJ2-5 for the parts outside the CDR3, the full variable domain is EADIYQTPRYLVIGTGKKITLECSQTMGHDKMYWYQQDPGMELHLIHYSYGVNSTEKGDLSSESTVSRIRTEHFPLTLESARPSHTSQYLCASSHREGTGPRQETQYFGPGTRLLVL.

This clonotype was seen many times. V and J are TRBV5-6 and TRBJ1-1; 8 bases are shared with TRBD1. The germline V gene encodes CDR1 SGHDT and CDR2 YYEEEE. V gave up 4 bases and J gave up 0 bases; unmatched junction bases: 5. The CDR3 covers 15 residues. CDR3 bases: TGTGCCAGCAGCCCCGAGGACAGGGTGAACACTGAAGCTTTCTTT. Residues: CASSPEDRVNTEAFF.

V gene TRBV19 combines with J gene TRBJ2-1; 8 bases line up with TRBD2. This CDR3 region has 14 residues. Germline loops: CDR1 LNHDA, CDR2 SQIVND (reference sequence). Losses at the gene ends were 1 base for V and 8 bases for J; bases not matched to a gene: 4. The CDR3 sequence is CASSIGREGDEQFF. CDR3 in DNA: TGTGCCAGTAGTATAGGACGGGAGGGAGATGAGCAGTTCTTC. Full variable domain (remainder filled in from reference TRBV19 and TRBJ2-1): DGGITQSPKYLFRKEGQNVTLSCEQNLNHDAMYWYRQDPGQGLRLIYYSQIVNDFQKGDIAEGYSVSREKKESFPLTVTSAQKNPTAFYLCASSIGREGDEQFFGPGTRLTVL.

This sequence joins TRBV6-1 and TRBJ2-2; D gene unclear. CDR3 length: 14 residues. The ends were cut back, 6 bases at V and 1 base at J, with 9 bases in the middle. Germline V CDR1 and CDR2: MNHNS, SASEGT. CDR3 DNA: TGTGCCAGCAGGGTGGGCTGGAACACCGGGGAGCTGTTTTTT. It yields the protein CASRVGWNTGELFF.

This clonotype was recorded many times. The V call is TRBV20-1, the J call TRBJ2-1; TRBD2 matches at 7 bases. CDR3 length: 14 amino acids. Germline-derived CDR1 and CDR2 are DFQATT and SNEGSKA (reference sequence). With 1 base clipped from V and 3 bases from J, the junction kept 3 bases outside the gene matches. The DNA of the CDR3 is TGCAGTGCTAGAGCCCAGCGGGACTACAATGAGCAGTTCTTC. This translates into CSARAQRDYNEQFF.

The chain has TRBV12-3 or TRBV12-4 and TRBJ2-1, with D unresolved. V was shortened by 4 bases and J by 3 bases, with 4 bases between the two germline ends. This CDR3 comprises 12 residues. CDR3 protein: CASSSFYNEQFF. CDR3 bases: TGTGCCAGCAGTTCCTTCTACAATGAGCAGTTCTTC.

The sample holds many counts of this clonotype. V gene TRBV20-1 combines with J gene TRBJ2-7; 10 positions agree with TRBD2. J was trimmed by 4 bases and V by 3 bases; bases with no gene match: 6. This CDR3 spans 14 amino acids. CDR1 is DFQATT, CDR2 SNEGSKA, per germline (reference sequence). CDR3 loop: CSASKLAGRYEQYF. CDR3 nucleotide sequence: TGCAGTGCTAGTAAACTAGCGGGACGGTACGAGCAGTACTTC.

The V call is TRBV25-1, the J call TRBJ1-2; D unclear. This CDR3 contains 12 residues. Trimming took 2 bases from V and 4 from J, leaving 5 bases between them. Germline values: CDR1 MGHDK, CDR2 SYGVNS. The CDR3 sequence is CASSERIYGYTF. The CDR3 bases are TGTGCCAGCAGTGAAAGAATCTATGGCTACACCTTC.

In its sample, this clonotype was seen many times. The CDR3: CASSHRGPNTEAFF. The DNA of the CDR3 is TGTGCCAGCAGTCACCGGGGCCCTAACACTGAAGCTTTCTTT. This chain uses TRBV27 with TRBJ1-1; tentative D call: TRBD1 (5 bases). The V and J ends lost 5 bases and 2 bases respectively, with 12 bases between them. The CDR3 covers 14 residues. Germline V gene data show CDR1 as MNHEY and CDR2 as SMNVEV (reference sequence).

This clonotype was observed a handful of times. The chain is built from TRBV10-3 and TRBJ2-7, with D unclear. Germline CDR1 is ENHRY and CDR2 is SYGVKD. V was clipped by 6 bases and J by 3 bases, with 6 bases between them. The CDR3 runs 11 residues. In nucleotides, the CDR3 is TGTGCCATCAGGGCTAGCTACGAGCAGTACTTC. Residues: CAIRASYEQYF.

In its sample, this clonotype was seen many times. This chain's CDR3 is CASSVGSGGSYNEQFF. In DNA form, the CDR3 reads TGTGCCAGCAGCGTAGGTAGCGGGGGTTCCTACAATGAGCAGTTCTTC. This chain joins TRBV9 and TRBJ2-1, with 9 positions matching TRBD2. The germline gives CDR1 SGDLS, CDR2 YYNGEE. With V trimmed by 0 bases and J by 1 base, 2 bases remained unmatched. CDR3 length: 16 residues.

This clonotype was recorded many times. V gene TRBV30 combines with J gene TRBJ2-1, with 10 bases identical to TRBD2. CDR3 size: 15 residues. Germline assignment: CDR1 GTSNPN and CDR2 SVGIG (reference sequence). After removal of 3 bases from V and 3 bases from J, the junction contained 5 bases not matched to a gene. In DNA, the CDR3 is TGTGCCTGGAGATCTAGCGGGAGAATCTACAATGAGCAGTTCTTC. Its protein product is CAWRSSGRIYNEQFF.

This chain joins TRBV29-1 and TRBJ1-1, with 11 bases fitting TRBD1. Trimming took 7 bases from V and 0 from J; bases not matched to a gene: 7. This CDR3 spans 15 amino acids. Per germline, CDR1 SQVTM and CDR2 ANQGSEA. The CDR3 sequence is CSEVGTGGMNTEAFF. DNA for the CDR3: TGCAGCGAAGTGGGGACAGGGGGAATGAACACTGAAGCTTTCTTT.

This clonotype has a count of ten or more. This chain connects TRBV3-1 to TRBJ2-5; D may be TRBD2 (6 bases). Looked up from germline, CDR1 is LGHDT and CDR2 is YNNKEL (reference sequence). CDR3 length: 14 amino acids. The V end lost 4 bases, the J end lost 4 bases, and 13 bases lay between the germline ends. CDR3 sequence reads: CASSPRGLGETQYF. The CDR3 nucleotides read TGTGCCAGCAGCCCCCGGGGGTTAGGAGAGACCCAGTACTTC.

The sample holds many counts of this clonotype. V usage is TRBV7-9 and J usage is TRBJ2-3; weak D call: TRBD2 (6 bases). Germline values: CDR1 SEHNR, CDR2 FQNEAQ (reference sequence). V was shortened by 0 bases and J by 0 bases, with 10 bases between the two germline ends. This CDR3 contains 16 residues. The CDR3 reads CASSLAGRTSTDTQYF. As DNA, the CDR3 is TGTGCCAGCAGCTTAGCGGGGAGGACTAGCACAGATACGCAGTATTTT.

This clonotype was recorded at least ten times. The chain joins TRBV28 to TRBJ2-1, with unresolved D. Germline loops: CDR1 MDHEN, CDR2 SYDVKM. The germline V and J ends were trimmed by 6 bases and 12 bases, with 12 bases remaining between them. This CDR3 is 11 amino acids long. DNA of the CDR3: TGTGCCAGCAGCCTTCAGTGGGCGCAGTTCTTC. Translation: CASSLQWAQFF.

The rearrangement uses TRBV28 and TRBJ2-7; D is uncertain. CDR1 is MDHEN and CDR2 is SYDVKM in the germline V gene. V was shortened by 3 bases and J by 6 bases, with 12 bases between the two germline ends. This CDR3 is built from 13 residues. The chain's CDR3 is CASSFVVSSEQYF. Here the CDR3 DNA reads TGTGCCAGCAGTTTTGTTGTAAGCTCCGAGCAGTACTTC.

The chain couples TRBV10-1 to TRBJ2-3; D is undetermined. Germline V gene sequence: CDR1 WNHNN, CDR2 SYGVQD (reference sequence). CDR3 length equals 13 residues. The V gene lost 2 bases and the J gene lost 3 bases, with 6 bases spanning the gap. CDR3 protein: CASSEVGTDTQYF. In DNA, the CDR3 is TGCGCCAGCAGTGAGGTGGGGACAGATACGCAGTATTTT.

Here the CDR3 DNA reads TGTGCCAGCTCACCACTAGCGGGGGAATACTACGAGCAGTACTTC. Translation gives CASSPLAGEYYEQYF. This chain links TRBV18 with TRBJ2-7, with 9 nucleotides matching TRBD2. J lost 3 bases, V lost 1 base, and 4 bases had no gene match. The CDR3 totals 15 residues. Germline CDR1 and CDR2: KGHSH and LQKENI.

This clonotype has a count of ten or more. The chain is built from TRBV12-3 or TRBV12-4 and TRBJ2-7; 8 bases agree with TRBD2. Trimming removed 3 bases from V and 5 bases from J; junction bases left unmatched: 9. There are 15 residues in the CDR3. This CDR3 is CASSFSGSVSDEQYF. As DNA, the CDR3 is TGTGCCAGCAGTTTCAGCGGGAGCGTGAGCGACGAGCAGTACTTC.

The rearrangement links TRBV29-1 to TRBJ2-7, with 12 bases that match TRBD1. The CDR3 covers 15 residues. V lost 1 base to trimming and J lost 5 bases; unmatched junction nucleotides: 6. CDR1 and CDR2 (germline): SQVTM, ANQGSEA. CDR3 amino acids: CSVEGGDRGLHEQYF. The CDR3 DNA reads TGCAGCGTTGAAGGGGGGGACAGGGGGCTCCACGAGCAGTACTTC.